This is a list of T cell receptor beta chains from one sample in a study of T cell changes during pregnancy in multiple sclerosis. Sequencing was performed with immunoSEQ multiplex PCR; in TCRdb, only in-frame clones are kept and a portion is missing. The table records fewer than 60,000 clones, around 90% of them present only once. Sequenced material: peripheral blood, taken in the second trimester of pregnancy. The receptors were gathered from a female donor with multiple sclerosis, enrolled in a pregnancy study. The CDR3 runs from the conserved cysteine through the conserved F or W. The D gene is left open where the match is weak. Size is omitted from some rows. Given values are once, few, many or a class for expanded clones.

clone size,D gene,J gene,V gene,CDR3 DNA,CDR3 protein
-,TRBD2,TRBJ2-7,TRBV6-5,TGTGCCAGCAGTTACGAAGCGGGGGACTCCTACGAGCAGTACTTC,CASSYEAGDSYEQYF
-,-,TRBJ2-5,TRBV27,TGTGCCAGCAGTTGGGCGGGGACCCAGTACTTC,CASSWAGTQYF
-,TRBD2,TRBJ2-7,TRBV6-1,TGTGCCAGCAGTGCTACTAGCGGGGGGGCCGACGAGCAGTACTTC,CASSATSGGADEQYF
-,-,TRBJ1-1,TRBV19,TGTGCCAGTACCCAAGGTGGAGGGAACACTGAAGCTTTCTTT,CASTQGGGNTEAFF
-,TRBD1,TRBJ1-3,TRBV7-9,TGTGCCAGCAGCTTCCCACAGGGGGCTACTGGAAACACCATATATTTT,CASSFPQGATGNTIYF
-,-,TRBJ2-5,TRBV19,TGTGCCAGTAGTATACACAGGGCCCCCCTTGAGACCCAGTACTTC,CASSIHRAPLETQYF
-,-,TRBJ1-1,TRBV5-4,TGTGCCAGCACTCTCTGGGGGGGCGACACTGAAGCTTTCTTT,CASTLWGGDTEAFF
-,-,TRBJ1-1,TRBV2,TGTGCCAGCAGTGAACGTCAGGGCGGTACTGAAGCTTTCTTT,CASSERQGGTEAFF
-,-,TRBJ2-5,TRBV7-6,TGTGCCAGCAGCTTAATTATGGAGACCCAGTACTTC,CASSLIMETQYF
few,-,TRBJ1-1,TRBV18,TGTGCCAGCTCACCACAACAGGGTTACCCTGAAGCTTTCTTT,CASSPQQGYPEAFF
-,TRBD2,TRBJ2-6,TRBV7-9,TGTGCCAGCAGCCCAACAAGCGGGGGGGCAAAAGGGGCCAACGTCCTGACTTTC,CASSPTSGGAKGANVLTF
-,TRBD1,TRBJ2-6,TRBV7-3,TGTGCCAGCAGCTCCACGGGGCAGGGGGCTACCCCCTCTGGGGCCAACGTCCTGACTTTC,CASSSTGQGATPSGANVLTF
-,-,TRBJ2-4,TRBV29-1,TGCAGCGTTTGGTGGGCAGCCAAAAACATTCAGTACTTC,CSVWWAAKNIQYF
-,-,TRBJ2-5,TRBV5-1,TGCGCCAGCAGTTACGAGGGGGGGCCGGGGGAGACCCAGTACTTC,CASSYEGGPGETQYF
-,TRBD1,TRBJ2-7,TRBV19,TGTGCCAGTCAGGACAGGACCCACGAGCAGTACTTC,CASQDRTHEQYF
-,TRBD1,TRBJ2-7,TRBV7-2,TGTGCCAGCAGTCCGACAGGGATGTCCTACGAGCAGTACTTC,CASSPTGMSYEQYF
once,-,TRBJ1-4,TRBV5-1,TGCGCCAGCAGCCTTGGACAGAGGGATGAAAAACTGTTTTTT,CASSLGQRDEKLFF
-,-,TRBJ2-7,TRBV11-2,TGTGCCAGCAGCCCCAATGGACAGATCTACGAGCAGTACTTC,CASSPNGQIYEQYF
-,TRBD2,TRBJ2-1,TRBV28,TGTGCCAGCAGCCTCGGGGGGGGTTACAATGAGCAGTTCTTC,CASSLGGGYNEQFF
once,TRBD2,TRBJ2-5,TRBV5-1,TGCGCCAGCAGCTTGACTAGCGGGGGGGCTGAGACCCAGTACTTC,CASSLTSGGAETQYF
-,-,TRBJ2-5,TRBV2,TGTGCCAGCACCTACTACCAAGAGACCCAGTACTTC,CASTYYQETQYF
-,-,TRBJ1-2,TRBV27,TGTGCCAGCAGTTTATCCGGGGGTGGCTACACCTTC,CASSLSGGGYTF
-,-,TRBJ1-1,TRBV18,TGTGCCAGCTCACCATATCAGGGGTCGAACACTGAAGCTTTCTTT,CASSPYQGSNTEAFF
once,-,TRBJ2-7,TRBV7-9,TGTGCCAGCAGCAGGACAGCAGGGGCCTACGAGCAGTACTTC,CASSRTAGAYEQYF
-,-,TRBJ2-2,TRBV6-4,TGTGCCAGCAGCGCCGACGGGTACACCGGGGAGCTGTTTTTT,CASSADGYTGELFF
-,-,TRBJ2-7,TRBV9,TGTGCCAGCAGCGTAGGTTGGCAGAACTACGAGCAGTACTTC,CASSVGWQNYEQYF
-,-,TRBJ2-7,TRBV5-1,TGCGCCAGCAGCTTGGCCGCCAGCTCCTACGAGCAGTACTTC,CASSLAASSYEQYF
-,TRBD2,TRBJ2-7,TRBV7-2,TGTGCCAGCAGCTCCGCGCGGGGGTACGAGCAGTACTTC,CASSSARGYEQYF
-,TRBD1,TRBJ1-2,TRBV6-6,TGTGCCAGCAGTACCGGACAGGGAGGGTTGAAAGGCTACACCTTC,CASSTGQGGLKGYTF
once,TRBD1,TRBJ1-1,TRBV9,TGTGCCAGCAGCGTGACCGGGACAGGGAGGGCTGAAGCTTTCTTT,CASSVTGTGRAEAFF
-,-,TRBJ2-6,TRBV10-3,TGTGCCATCAGCCAACAGGTTCTCTCTGGGGCCAACGTCCTGACTTTC,CAISQQVLSGANVLTF
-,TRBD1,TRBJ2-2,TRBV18,TGTGCCAGCTCACCTACAGGGGTCCGGGGGGAGCTGTTTTTT,CASSPTGVRGELFF
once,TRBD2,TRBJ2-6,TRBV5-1,TGCGCCAGCAGCTTTTGGGGGGGCTCTGGGGCCAACGTCCTGACTTTC,CASSFWGGSGANVLTF
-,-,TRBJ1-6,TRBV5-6,TGTGCCAGCAGCCACAGGGCGGCAAATTCACCCCTCCACTTT,CASSHRAANSPLHF
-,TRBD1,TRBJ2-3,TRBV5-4,TGTGCCAGCGGCATACAGGGGGCTGCAGATACGCAGTATTTT,CASGIQGAADTQYF
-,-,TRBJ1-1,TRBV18,TGTGCCAGCTCACCTAGAGGGCGGAAGGGCACTGAAGCTTTCTTT,CASSPRGRKGTEAFF
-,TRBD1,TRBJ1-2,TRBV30,TGTGCCTGGAGCCCCAAGCTAGGGACAGATGGCCTTGGCTACACCTTC,CAWSPKLGTDGLGYTF
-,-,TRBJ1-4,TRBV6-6,TGTGCCAGCAGTTATGGAGTCGTAGGTGAAAAACTGTTTTTT,CASSYGVVGEKLFF
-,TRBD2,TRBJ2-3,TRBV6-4,TGTGCCAGCAGTGCGGCTAGCGGGGGCACAGATACGCAGTATTTT,CASSAASGGTDTQYF
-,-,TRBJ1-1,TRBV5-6,TGTGCCAGCAGCTTGGCCGAGGGAGCGAACACTGAAGCTTTCTTT,CASSLAEGANTEAFF
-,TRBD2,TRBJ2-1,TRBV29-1,TGCAGCGTTGAAAGGCTAGCGGGGGGGCCGAATGAGCAGTTCTTC,CSVERLAGGPNEQFF
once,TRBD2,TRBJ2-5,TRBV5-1,TGCGCCAGCAGCCCCGCCCCGATGGGGGGGGAAGAGACCCAGTACTTC,CASSPAPMGGEETQYF
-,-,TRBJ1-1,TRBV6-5,TGTGCCAGCACGTGGGCCCTCAACACTGAAGCTTTCTTT,CASTWALNTEAFF
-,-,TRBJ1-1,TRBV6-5,TGTGCCAGCAGTTACTCGGGGGCTATGAACACTGAAGCTTTCTTT,CASSYSGAMNTEAFF
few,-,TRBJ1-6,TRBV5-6,TGTGCCAGCGGCAGGGTTCCCTCTTCACCCCTCCACTTT,CASGRVPSSPLHF
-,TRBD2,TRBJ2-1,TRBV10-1,TGCGCCAGCAGTGATAGAACTAGCGGGGGGATTGAGCAGTTCTTC,CASSDRTSGGIEQFF
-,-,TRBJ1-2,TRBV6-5,TGTGCCAGCAGTTACATAACCGGGGGGCAGGGCTATGGCTACACCTTC,CASSYITGGQGYGYTF
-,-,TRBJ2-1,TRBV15,TGTGCCACCAGCCTCGCCGGCAGGGTCGAAGAGCAGTTCTTC,CATSLAGRVEEQFF
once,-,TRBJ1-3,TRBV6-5,TGTGCCAGCACTACCGATGGAAACACCATATATTTT,CASTTDGNTIYF
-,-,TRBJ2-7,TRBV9,TGTGCCAGCAGCGTAGGGAGCTCCTACGAGCAGTACTTC,CASSVGSSYEQYF
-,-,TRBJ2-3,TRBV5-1,TGCGCCAGCGGAGGGACCACAGATACGCAGTATTTT,CASGGTTDTQYF
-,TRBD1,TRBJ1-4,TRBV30,TGTGCCTGGAGCCTACAGGGGGCTGAAAAACTGTTTTTT,CAWSLQGAEKLFF
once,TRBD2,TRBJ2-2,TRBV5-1,TGCGCCAGCAGCTTGCTAGCGGTGAACACCGGGGAGCTGTTTTTT,CASSLLAVNTGELFF
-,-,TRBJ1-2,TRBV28,TGTGCCAGCAGTTTGGCGGGGCGGGATGGCTACACCTTC,CASSLAGRDGYTF
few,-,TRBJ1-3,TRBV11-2,TGTGCCAGCAGCCTTCAGTCTGGAAACACCATATATTTT,CASSLQSGNTIYF
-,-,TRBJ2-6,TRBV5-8,TGTGCCAGCAGCTTGGACAGGGAGAGCTCTGGGGCCAACGTCCTGACTTTC,CASSLDRESSGANVLTF
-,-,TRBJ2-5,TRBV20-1,TGCAGCGCCAGGTTGGGAGAGACCCAGTACTTC,CSARLGETQYF
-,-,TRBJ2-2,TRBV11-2,TGTGCCAGCAGCTTAGCGGCTGGGGGCGTCACCGGGGAGCTGTTTTTT,CASSLAAGGVTGELFF
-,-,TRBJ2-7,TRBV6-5,TGTGCCAGCAGCTCACAGGGTTGGGAGCAGTACTTC,CASSSQGWEQYF
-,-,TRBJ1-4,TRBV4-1,TGCGCCAGCAGCCACCCTGACAGAATGAATGAAAAACTGTTTTTT,CASSHPDRMNEKLFF